The 20 T cell receptor beta chains given below trace back to one sample, sequenced in a study of blood T cell repertoires in COVID-19 (TCRdb year 2020). Library preparation employed the immunoSEQ multiplex PCR assay. TCRdb holds this immuneACCESS table with in-frame rearrangements only. Some clones are missing; in checked studies, unresolved V genes explain under half, and the rest has no known cause. This sample comprises about 300,000 clones, 85% of them detected only once. The ten most abundant clones make up 2% to 3% of the sample. Sequences were obtained from PBMCs or T cells enriched from blood (not recorded which). These receptors originate from a woman between 45 and 60 years old who had recovered from COVID-19.

The genes are TRBV7-8 and TRBJ1-2; D gene ambiguous. Per germline, CDR1 SGHVS and CDR2 FQNEAQ. V lost 1 base and J 2 bases, leaving 14 bases between the germline ends. The length of the CDR3 is 16 residues. CDR3 amino acids: CASSLGVQTGNYGYTF. CDR3 sequence (DNA): TGTGCCAGCAGCTTAGGAGTCCAGACGGGGAACTATGGCTACACCTTC.

The rearrangement joins TRBV6-6 to TRBJ1-3; 9 bases match TRBD1. Looked up from germline, CDR1 is MNHNY and CDR2 is SVGAGI (reference sequence). J lost 1 base, V lost 5 bases, and 9 bases had no gene match. The CDR3 loop spans 17 amino acids. This CDR3 is CASSLGTGSRSGNTIYF. CDR3 DNA: TGTGCCAGCAGTCTTGGGACAGGGTCCCGTTCTGGAAACACCATATATTTT.

As to this clone: No DNA is shown, since the ends of the CDR3 on it are uncertain; the CDR3 is the one TCRdb lists. Here the CDR3 reads CASSFFGSTDTQYF. The chain joins TRBV28 to TRBJ2-3; the DNA was not used to check the table's D call, TRBD1. The CDR3 region is 14 residues in length, termini included. Per germline, CDR1 MDHEN and CDR2 SYDVKM.

This chain joins TRBV30 and TRBJ1-1; D is possibly TRBD1 (6 bases). The CDR3 has 14 residues. The germline V and J ends were trimmed by 3 bases and 0 bases, with 11 bases remaining between them. The germline V gene encodes CDR1 GTSNPN and CDR2 SVGIG (reference sequence). Written as DNA, the CDR3 is TGTGCCTGGAGGGTGGGGACAATGAACACTGAAGCTTTCTTT. Protein sequence: CAWRVGTMNTEAFF. Full variable domain (outside the CDR3, taken from reference TRBV30 and TRBJ1-1): SQTIHQWPATLVQPVGSPLSLECTVEGTSNPNLYWYRQAAGRGLQLLFYSVGIGQISSEVPQNLSASRPQDRQFILSSKKLLLSDSGFYLCAWRVGTMNTEAFFGQGTRLTVV.

This chain connects TRBV27 to TRBJ1-1, with a weak D call TRBD1 (5 bases). This CDR3 region has 14 residues. Trimming removed 7 bases from V and 1 base from J, with 13 bases in between. Per germline, CDR1 MNHEY and CDR2 SMNVEV (reference sequence). CDR3 coding DNA: TGTGCCAGCAACCCGGGGAGGGGGAACACTGAAGCTTTCTTT. Translation: CASNPGRGNTEAFF.

The genes are TRBV5-1 and TRBJ2-5; TRBD2 is a possible D gene (5 bases). V was clipped by 0 bases and J by 5 bases, with 14 bases between them. The CDR3 extends over 15 amino acids. Germline V gene data show CDR1 as SGHRS and CDR2 as YFSETQ. In DNA form, the CDR3 reads TGCGCCAGCAGCTTGGAATCCGGACTTGGCGAGACCCAGTACTTC. Translated, it gives CASSLESGLGETQYF. The full variable domain, its missing parts supplied by reference TRBV5-1 and TRBJ2-5, is KAGVTQTPRYLIKTRGQQVTLSCSPISGHRSVSWYQQTPGQGLQFLFEYFSETQRNKGNFPGRFSGRQFSNSRSEMNVSTLELGDSALYLCASSLESGLGETQYFGPGTRLLVL.

The chain has TRBV4-3 and TRBJ1-1; the D is unclear. This CDR3 is built from 15 residues. Trimming cost V 0 bases and J 6 bases, with 14 bases left between them. From germline, CDR1 is LGHNA and CDR2 YSLEER. This CDR3 reads CASSQDDLSGSEAFF. The DNA for the CDR3 is TGCGCCAGCAGCCAAGACGATCTTTCGGGGTCTGAAGCTTTCTTT.

The V gene is TRBV13, the J gene TRBJ1-1; maybe TRBD1 (5 bases). Germline loops: CDR1 PRHDT, CDR2 FYEKMQ (reference sequence). The CDR3 is 13 residues long. V was shortened by 2 bases and J by 4 bases, with 8 bases between the two germline ends. The CDR3 nucleotides read TGTGCCAGCAGCTTACGCGGGGGCACTGAAGCTTTCTTT. This gives the protein CASSLRGGTEAFF.

V gene TRBV6-2 or TRBV6-3 combines with J gene TRBJ2-1; a possible D gene is TRBD1 (5 bases). The length of the CDR3 is 13 residues. V lost 0 bases, J lost 10 bases, and 10 bases lay in between. The germline V gene has CDR1 MNHEY and CDR2 SVGEGT. CDR3 amino acids: CASSYSNAGEQFF. The CDR3 nucleotides read TGTGCCAGCAGTTACTCGAACGCAGGGGAGCAGTTCTTC.

The gene calls are TRBV7-8 and TRBJ1-2; TRBD1 matches 10 bases. Per germline, CDR1 SGHVS and CDR2 FQNEAQ. Trimming cost V 2 bases and J 7 bases; bases outside gene matches: 10. The CDR3 length is 16 residues. The CDR3 DNA sequence: TGTGCCAGCAGCTTATCTGCTGAGACAGGGGGCTTTGGCTACACCTTC. The encoded protein is CASSLSAETGGFGYTF.

This chain connects TRBV28 to TRBJ2-5; 9 bases fit TRBD2. The germline V gene has CDR1 MDHEN and CDR2 SYDVKM. This CDR3 region has 14 residues. V shed 7 bases and J 3 bases; nucleotides not matched to a gene: 6. The CDR3 sequence: CASIRAGGKETQYF. The CDR3 region has the DNA TGTGCCAGCATCAGGGCGGGGGGGAAAGAGACCCAGTACTTC.

The CDR3 sequence: CASSLVRGGVTEAFF. For the CDR3, the DNA is TGTGCCAGCAGCTTAGTTAGGGGTGGTGTCACTGAAGCTTTCTTT. This chain joins TRBV11-2 and TRBJ1-1; TRBD1 is a possible D gene (5 bases). The CDR3 has 15 amino acids. Trimming took off 1 base at V and 4 bases at J, with 13 bases between the two ends. Germline CDR1 SGHAT, CDR2 FQNNGV.

The gene calls are TRBV24-1 and TRBJ2-7, with a weak D call TRBD1 (6 bases). The germline gives CDR1 KGHDR, CDR2 SFDVKD. There are 13 residues in the CDR3. V was shortened by 11 bases and J by 7 bases, with 20 bases between the two germline ends. The CDR3 sequence is CAIQLGASGEQYF. DNA of the CDR3: TGTGCCATTCAACTGGGGGCTTCGGGTGAGCAGTACTTC.

This rearrangement joins TRBV5-1 to TRBJ2-3; 8 positions agree with TRBD2. The CDR3 is 18 residues long. J lost 2 bases, V lost 3 bases, and 14 bases had no gene match. Per germline, CDR1 SGHRS and CDR2 YFSETQ. The CDR3 loop reads CASSSYSSRGGLTDTQYF. CDR3 nucleotide sequence: TGCGCCAGCAGCTCCTATTCTAGCCGGGGGGGCCTCACAGATACGCAGTATTTT.

The chain combines TRBV27 with TRBJ2-1; 16 positions match TRBD2. The length of the CDR3 is 18 residues. Trimming took 7 bases from V and 7 from J; bases not matched to a gene: 13. Per the germline V gene, CDR1 is MNHEY and CDR2 is SMNVEV (reference sequence). The CDR3 region is CASTYGTSGRGPTNEQFF. The DNA of the CDR3 is TGTGCCAGCACCTATGGGACTAGCGGGAGGGGCCCTACGAATGAGCAGTTCTTC.

The chain couples TRBV4-1 to TRBJ2-1, with 7 bases aligning to TRBD1. V dropped 4 bases and J dropped 0; count of bases not matched to a gene: 6. CDR3 length equals 16 residues. Germline-derived CDR1 and CDR2 are MGHRA and YSYEKL. For the CDR3, the DNA is TGCGCCAGCAGCCCACCAGGGGACAGCTCCTACAATGAGCAGTTCTTC. Residues: CASSPPGDSSYNEQFF.

V usage is TRBV28 and J usage is TRBJ1-1; D perhaps matches TRBD1 (6 bases). V was trimmed by 7 bases and J by 8 bases, leaving 17 bases between them. CDR3 size: 13 residues. Germline V gives CDR1 MDHEN, CDR2 SYDVKM. This CDR3 reads CASIEDRTAEAFF. The DNA for the CDR3 is TGTGCCAGCATCGAAGATCGGACAGCAGAAGCTTTCTTT.

This clone was recorded a few times. The V and J genes are TRBV3-1 (or the pseudogene TRBV3-2) and TRBJ2-1; TRBD2 aligns across 11 bases. This CDR3 is 17 amino acids long. Per the germline V gene, CDR1 is LGHDT and CDR2 is YNNKEL (reference sequence). V shed 0 bases and J 4 bases; nucleotides not matched to a gene: 5. For the CDR3, the DNA is TGTGCCAGCAGCCAAGATGAGAGACTAGCGGGGTACAATGAGCAGTTCTTC. Translating gives CASSQDERLAGYNEQFF.

The V gene is TRBV18, the J gene TRBJ1-1; D is perhaps TRBD1 (6 bases). V was pared by 4 bases and J by 4 bases, with 37 bases between. The CDR3 runs to 22 residues. Germline CDR1 KGHSH, CDR2 LQKENI. CDR3 protein: CASSLLSSSGLRGREGSTEAFF. The CDR3 nucleotides are TGTGCCAGCTCACTACTCTCCTCGTCGGGTCTCAGGGGCCGGGAGGGCTCCACTGAAGCTTTCTTT. Variable domain in full (rest from reference TRBV18 and TRBJ1-1): NAGVMQNPRHLVRRRGQEARLRCSPMKGHSHVYWYRQLPEEGLKFMVYLQKENIIDESGMPKERFSAEFPKEGPSILRIQQVVRGDSAAYFCASSLLSSSGLRGREGSTEAFFGQGTRLTVV.

The V and J genes are TRBV7-9 and TRBJ1-4; 8 bases agree with TRBD1. Germline trimming cut 5 bases from V and 8 bases from J; bases unmatched to any gene: 7. Germline CDR1 is SEHNR and CDR2 is FQNEAQ (reference sequence). The CDR3 sequence is 14 residues long. CDR3: CASSADRVREKLFF. The DNA for the CDR3 is TGTGCCAGCAGCGCGGACAGGGTGAGGGAAAAACTGTTTTTT.